This T cell receptor (beta chain) was sequenced in a study of long-term antiretroviral therapy in people with HIV. A v3.0 immunoSEQ assay was performed at survey level. Data came from immunoSEQ multiplex PCR; TCRdb stores just in-frame clones and leaves some out. Among 20,000 to 25,000 clones listed, roughly 80% were seen once. Study observations and caveats: The study collected blood between 2004 and 2017, possibly under older ART regimens. Controls exceeded HIV repertoires in CDR3 length range. ART adherence, viral resistance and therapy changes were undocumented.

About this clone itself: Its antigen is not identified.

Samples held 1-10 million cryopreserved PBMC before DNA extraction. The sequence was collected from a woman in her thirties with HIV. Source: unsorted PBMCs, taken 0.2 years after starting antiretroviral therapy.

The CDR3 spells CASSKNGTAEVFTGELFF. The CDR3 DNA reads TGTGCCAGCAGCAAGAACGGGACAGCAGAGGTGTTTACCGGGGAGCTGTTTTTT. V gene TRBV21-1 combines with J gene TRBJ2-2; the table's D gene call, TRBD1, was not cross checked with the DNA. TRBV21-1 is termed a pseudogene. CDR3 length equals 18 residues.